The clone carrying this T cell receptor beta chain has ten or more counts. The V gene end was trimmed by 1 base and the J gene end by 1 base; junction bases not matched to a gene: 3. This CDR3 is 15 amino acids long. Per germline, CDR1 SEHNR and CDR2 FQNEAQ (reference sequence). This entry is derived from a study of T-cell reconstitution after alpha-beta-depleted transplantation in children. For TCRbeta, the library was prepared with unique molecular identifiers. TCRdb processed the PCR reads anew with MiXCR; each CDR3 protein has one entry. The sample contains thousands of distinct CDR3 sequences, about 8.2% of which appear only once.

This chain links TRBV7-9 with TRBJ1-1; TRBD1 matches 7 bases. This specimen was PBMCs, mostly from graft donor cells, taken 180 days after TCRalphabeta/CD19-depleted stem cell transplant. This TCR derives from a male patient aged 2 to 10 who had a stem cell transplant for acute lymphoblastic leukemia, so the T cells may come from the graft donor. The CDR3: CASSLEGDRNTEAFF. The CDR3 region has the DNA TGTGCCAGCAGCTTAGAAGGGGACAGGAACACTGAAGCTTTCTTT.